This record concerns one TCR beta chain sequence. Its specificity is not known. This entry belongs to a study of cytomegalovirus exposure and HLA in healthy donors. Study information: Early released data comprised tens of millions of unique TCRs from HLA-typed donors.

Study conclusions and caveats: Being productive about 90% or about 30% of the time was typical of most TCR beta V segments in an earlier analysis. DRB1 showed the most TCR associations and HLA-C the fewest in a later analysis, as rates varied by HLA locus.

Amplification used 60 Vbeta primers and 13 Jbeta primers. How the authors handled the data: In a later analysis, around 10 million of tens of millions of unique beta chains occurred in at least two donors. Repertoires were generated with immunoSEQ multiplex PCR, while TCRdb's copy carries only in-frame clones and drops some. V, J and clone size were drawn from that table, and D and trimming were deduced from the DNA. The sample consists of 100,000 to 150,000 clones, roughly 76% of them appearing once. The TCR originated in a woman between 45 and 60 years old in good health and CMV-seronegative. Input material: PBMCs.

The CDR3 DNA reads as TGTGCCGGTGGACAGGGCGGCGAGCAGTACTTC. It translates to CAGGQGGEQYF. The V and J genes are TRBV10-3 and TRBJ2-7; the match to TRBD1 covers 8 bases. The CDR3 is 11 amino acids. Unmatched junction bases numbered 6, after V lost 11 bases and J lost 6 bases. Germline V lookup: CDR1 ENHRY, CDR2 SYGVKD.